Listed below are T cell receptor beta chains from one sample, sequenced in a study of shared clonotypes between healthy human individuals. The method was immunoSEQ multiplex PCR; TCRdb's version includes in-frame clones alone and lacks a portion of them. The table has about a million clones, 70% to 80% seen once. Sample: memory CD4+ T cells from PBMCs. Every receptor here comes from a man between 18 and 35 years old in good health. Some clones in this sample may be carry-over from other donors' samples. Each CDR3 is given with its conserved first and last residue. Fields, in order: V gene, CDR3 protein.

TRBV5-1,CASSWSTSGYNEQFF
TRBV28,CASSPPDRGGEKLFF
TRBV5-1,CASSLGTSGFYNEQFF
TRBV5-6,CASSSWDTQETQYF
TRBV30,CAWQKTGELFF
TRBV7-9,CASSLMLSSYEQYF
TRBV11-2,CASSWEGHLNEKLFF
TRBV2,CASSPGRVADTQYF
TRBV27,CASRLTSPYNEQFF
TRBV13,CASSLRTSGATDTQYF
TRBV15,CATSRDLASTSYEQYF
TRBV5-4,CASGVGAQNEKLFF
TRBV5-1,CASSFGSNQPQHF
TRBV2,CASRRGQATEAFF
TRBV18,CASSPPLLEEPGRNNEQFF
TRBV21-1,CATGTGGDGYTF
TRBV30,CAWSNNWEDTQYF
TRBV28,CASSSTSQGWQFF
TRBV28,CASRPGGNSYNEQFF
TRBV15,CATSRENRANYGYTF
TRBV23-1,CASSQSRLAVNNEQFF
TRBV5-1,CASSLTTGGLEKLFF
TRBV19,CASSMRGPGEQYF
TRBV7-9,CASSYRGSNYGYTF
TRBV28,CASGLAGASDTQYF
TRBV27,CASSRLAGVHGTGELFF
TRBV5-1,CASSHRQSTDTQYF
TRBV2,CASSVINRVGVNEQYF
TRBV27,CASSAIGETQYF
TRBV27,CASRGDNRGSTEAFF
TRBV25-1,CASRGDRAQYF
TRBV6-7,CASSYSLGGSVTGTDTQYF
TRBV5-4,CASSRDSNYGYTF
TRBV10-3,CAIRGTGRGYGYTF
TRBV28,CASIAGGSYEQYF
TRBV19,CASSIVRRTGVQPQHF
TRBV4-1,CASSQTARDAIYF
TRBV29-1,CSVDGLAGTDTQYF
TRBV19,CASSIESEAGQFF
TRBV28,CATSGGGVPQPQHF